These 6 T cell receptor beta chains share one sample of origin, sequenced in a study of shared clonotypes between healthy human individuals. Sequenced by immunoSEQ multiplex PCR; TCRdb stores in-frame clones only, minus some. The sample lists hundreds of thousands of clones, over 65% occurring once. The sequenced sample consisted of memory CD4+ T cells sorted from blood. Subset specified: CD45RA-negative fraction. The receptors shown here come from a woman in her thirties in good health.

The gene calls are TRBV11-2 and TRBJ2-7; D not resolved. The CDR3 has 13 residues. V was shortened by 0 bases and J by 3 bases, with 6 bases between the two germline ends. Germline assignment: CDR1 SGHAT and CDR2 FQNNGV. The CDR3 protein is CASSLDLVYEQYF. CDR3 DNA sequence: TGTGCCAGCAGCTTAGACCTAGTCTACGAGCAGTACTTC.

A few counts support this clone. This sequence joins TRBV5-6 and TRBJ2-1, with D perhaps TRBD2 (5 bases). From germline, CDR1 is SGHDT and CDR2 YYEEEE. The CDR3 loop spans 15 amino acids. Trimming shortened V by 1 base and J by 8 bases, and 16 bases separated the two germline ends. This CDR3 reads CASSLFTGMRDEQFF. The CDR3 DNA is TGTGCCAGCAGCTTGTTTACGGGAATGAGGGATGAGCAGTTCTTC.

CDR3 residues: CASSVSPGTTHRSSYNEQFF. The CDR3 DNA reads TGTGCCAGCAGCGTCTCCCCCGGGACAACGCACCGGAGCTCCTACAATGAGCAGTTCTTC. V usage is TRBV9 and J usage is TRBJ2-1; weak D call: TRBD1 (6 bases). The CDR3 loop spans 20 amino acids. Trimming cost V 2 bases and J 0 bases, with 24 bases left between them. Germline loops: CDR1 SGDLS, CDR2 YYNGEE.

The rearrangement joins TRBV30 to TRBJ1-4, with D possibly being TRBD1 (6 bases). This CDR3 comprises 14 residues. CDR1 and CDR2 (germline): GTSNPN, SVGIG (reference sequence). V lost 4 bases, J lost 5 bases, and 14 bases lay in between. The CDR3 bases are TGTGCCTGGACCCAGACAGGCAAGAATGAAAAACTGTTTTTT. Residues: CAWTQTGKNEKLFF. Full variable domain (rest looked up from reference TRBV30 and TRBJ1-4): SQTIHQWPATLVQPVGSPLSLECTVEGTSNPNLYWYRQAAGRGLQLLFYSVGIGQISSEVPQNLSASRPQDRQFILSSKKLLLSDSGFYLCAWTQTGKNEKLFFGSGTQLSVL.

In this sample, this clone turned up a few times. This chain connects TRBV7-9 to TRBJ2-2; 12 bases are shared with TRBD2. The CDR3 runs 16 residues. Germline values: CDR1 SEHNR, CDR2 FQNEAQ (reference sequence). V lost 10 bases, J lost 2 bases, and 8 bases stayed unmatched. The CDR3 protein is CAIKTSGSINTGELFF. The CDR3 nucleotides are TGTGCCATCAAGACTAGCGGGAGCATCAACACCGGGGAGCTGTTTTTT.

As regards this clone: The sample contains more than one DNA sequence encoding this CDR3. This chain uses TRBV10-3 with TRBJ2-7; D ambiguous. Trimming removed 5 bases from V and 5 bases from J, with 7 bases in between. Germline assignment: CDR1 ENHRY and CDR2 SYGVKD. The CDR3 length is 11 residues. DNA of the CDR3: TGTGCCATCAGTTCCCTGGACGAGCAGTACTTC. This gives the protein CAISSLDEQYF.